The 6 T cell receptor beta chains below come from one sample, sequenced in a study of T cells in Graves' hyperthyroidism and ophthalmopathy. Using RNA transcripts as the source, TCR beta CDR3 regions were amplified. With the HTBI primer set, the TCR CDR3 went through a first round of RT-PCR. TCRdb itself ran the multiplex PCR reads through MiXCR, one entry per CDR3 protein. The data contain hundreds of thousands of distinct CDR3 sequences, roughly 15% of them seen just once; the ten biggest clones take up about an eighth. The sample was blood. These receptors were collected from a woman between 45 and 65 years old with Graves' ophthalmopathy.

At least ten counts were recorded for this clonotype. The V gene is TRBV29-1, the J gene TRBJ1-1; the match to TRBD1 covers 7 bases. CDR1 is SQVTM and CDR2 is ANQGSEA in the germline V gene. This CDR3 is built from 13 residues. Germline trimming cut 6 bases from V and 1 base from J; bases unmatched to any gene: 5. This CDR3 reads CSVEGQRNTEAFF. CDR3 bases: TGCAGCGTAGAGGGACAGAGGAACACTGAAGCTTTCTTT.

This clonotype occurred many times. This chain links TRBV24-1 with TRBJ2-5; tentatively, D is TRBD1 (6 bases). Trimming took 4 bases from V and 5 from J, leaving 10 bases between them. Germline lookup yields CDR1 KGHDR and CDR2 SFDVKD. This CDR3 comprises 13 residues. The DNA for the CDR3 is TGTGCCACCAGTGACCCAGGGGTGGAGACCCAGTACTTC. Amino acids: CATSDPGVETQYF.

V and J are TRBV6-1 and TRBJ2-5; D gene uncertain. CDR1 MNHNS and CDR2 SASEGT come from the germline V gene. The CDR3 has 15 residues. V lost 5 bases to trimming and J lost 3 bases, with 16 bases between them. Here the CDR3 DNA reads TGTGCCAGCAGTCAACCCGACGAGACAAAAGAGACCCAGTACTTC. This sequence encodes CASSQPDETKETQYF.

In its sample, this clonotype was seen many times. J is TRBJ1-2 and V is TRBV9; a weak D match, TRBD1 (5 bases). CDR3 length: 14 amino acids. Per germline, CDR1 SGDLS and CDR2 YYNGEE. With 3 bases removed from V and 4 bases from J, the gap between germline ends came to 13 bases. The CDR3 spells CASSGFGAAYGYTF. The CDR3 nucleotides read TGTGCCAGCAGCGGGTTCGGGGCCGCCTATGGCTACACCTTC.

This rearrangement joins TRBV14 to TRBJ2-7; D perhaps matches TRBD2 (6 bases). From germline, CDR1 is SGHDN and CDR2 FVKESK. The CDR3 runs to 16 residues. V gave up 4 bases and J gave up 3 bases, with 19 bases separating them. The CDR3 region has the DNA TGTGCCAGCAGCCCCCAGCGGTGGGCTAGCGACTACGAGCAGTACTTC. Translated: CASSPQRWASDYEQYF. The whole variable domain, remainder taken from reference TRBV14 and TRBJ2-7, is EAGVTQFPSHSVIEKGQTVTLRCDPISGHDNLYWYRRVMGKEIKFLLHFVKESKQDESGMPNNRFLAERTGGTYSTLKVQPAELEDSGVYFCASSPQRWASDYEQYFGPGTRLTVT.

The chain is built from TRBV20-1 and TRBJ2-4, with TRBD2 matching 14 bases. V shed 1 base, J shed 0 bases, and the junction held 11 bases outside the gene matches. The CDR3 sequence is 20 residues long. Germline CDR1 and CDR2: DFQATT and SNEGSKA (reference sequence). CDR3 in amino acids: CSARVSKGLAGVLAKNIQYF. The DNA of the CDR3 is TGCAGTGCTAGAGTCTCGAAGGGACTAGCGGGGGTCCTAGCCAAAAACATTCAGTACTTC.